This passage covers 26 T cell receptor beta chains from one sample sequenced in a study of OX40 agonist ivuxolimab in advanced cancers. Sequencing used immunoSEQ multiplex PCR; TCRdb keeps in-frame clones, though not all of them. Among 90,000 to 95,000 clones listed, 84% were seen once. Source: CD4+ or CD8+ T cells sorted from blood, taken in a trial of the OX40 agonist ivuxolimab. All receptors come from an adult with an advanced solid tumor such as melanoma, head and neck, liver or kidney cancer.

The gene calls are TRBV6-5 and TRBJ1-5, with D unclear. CDR1 and CDR2 from the germline V gene are MNHEY and SVGAGI. This CDR3 is built from 13 residues. V gave up 4 bases and J gave up 3 bases, with 7 bases separating them. The CDR3 loop is CASSLRANQPQHF. The DNA for the CDR3 is TGTGCCAGCAGTTTGCGGGCCAATCAGCCCCAGCATTTT.

The chain carries TRBV9 and TRBJ2-7, with a possible D match to TRBD2 (6 bases). Germline values: CDR1 SGDLS, CDR2 YYNGEE. The CDR3 runs to 11 residues. V shed 4 bases and J shed 6 bases, with 8 bases lying between them. The CDR3 DNA follows: TGTGCCAGCAGCATGGGGGGCGAGCAGTACTTC. Translation: CASSMGGEQYF.

This sequence joins TRBV19 and TRBJ2-5; D possibly matches TRBD1 or TRBD2 (5 bases each). Between the trimmed V and J ends, which lost 5 bases and 5 bases, there was a span of 12 bases. Looked up from germline, CDR1 is LNHDA and CDR2 is SQIVND (reference sequence). This CDR3 spans 13 amino acids. The CDR3 nucleotides read TGTGCCAGTAGTTTGAGAGAGGGGGAGACCCAGTACTTC. It yields the protein CASSLREGETQYF.

This chain connects TRBV5-4 to TRBJ2-5; D is possibly TRBD1 or TRBD2 (5 bases each). The germline V gene encodes CDR1 SGHNT and CDR2 YYREEE (reference sequence). Between the trimmed V and J ends, which lost 5 bases and 5 bases, there was a span of 10 bases. This CDR3 has 12 residues. The CDR3 DNA is TGTGCCAGCAGTCGGGACCGGGAGACCCAGTACTTC. Amino acids: CASSRDRETQYF.

The genes are TRBV11-3 and TRBJ2-1; weak D call: TRBD1 (6 bases). Trimming removed 5 bases from V and 6 bases from J, with 14 bases in between. The CDR3 runs 14 residues. In germline, CDR1 is SGHNT, CDR2 YENEEA. CDR3 coding DNA: TGTGCCAGCAGCCCTATGGACAGCCTCAATGAGCAGTTCTTC. Translated: CASSPMDSLNEQFF.

The chain recombines TRBV7-2 with TRBJ2-2, with 14 positions matching TRBD2. The junction had 3 bases not matched to a gene; V was cut back by 4 bases and J by 5 bases. Germline CDR1 is SGHTA and CDR2 is FQGNSA. The CDR3 is 16 amino acids. DNA for the CDR3: TGTGCCAGCAGCTCGCGGACTAGCGGGGGGACCGGGGAGCTGTTTTTT. Amino acids: CASSSRTSGGTGELFF.

The rearrangement joins TRBV27 to TRBJ1-6; tentative D call: TRBD1 (5 bases). Germline V CDR1 and CDR2: MNHEY, SMNVEV (reference sequence). V was trimmed by 3 bases and J by 3 bases, leaving 12 bases between them. The CDR3 covers 16 residues. The CDR3 nucleotides read TGTGCCAGCAGTTTGGAGGGGCCTATCTATAATTCACCCCTCCACTTT. It is translated as CASSLEGPIYNSPLHF.

The chain is built from TRBV6-1 and TRBJ1-3; unclear D gene. CDR1 is MNHNS and CDR2 is SASEGT in the germline V gene. The CDR3 has 11 residues. V was shortened by 5 bases and J by 6 bases, with 5 bases between the two germline ends. DNA of the CDR3: TGTGCCAGCAGTTCGGCAAACACCATATATTTT. This gives the protein CASSSANTIYF.

The V call is TRBV5-4, the J call TRBJ1-2; TRBD1 agrees at 10 bases. The ends lost 0 bases at V and 6 bases at J; junction bases unmatched: 8. The CDR3 spans 16 residues. Germline loops: CDR1 SGHNT, CDR2 YYREEE (reference sequence). CDR3 in DNA: TGTGCCAGCAGCTTGGCCCAAGCGACAGGGGGCAATGGCTACACCTTC. It translates to CASSLAQATGGNGYTF.

V and J are TRBV18 and TRBJ2-3; D ambiguous. The germline gives CDR1 KGHSH, CDR2 LQKENI. Trimming shortened V by 4 bases and J by 3 bases, and 8 bases separated the two germline ends. The CDR3 is made up of 13 amino acids. The DNA for the CDR3 is TGTGCCAGCTCACAGGCCTGGACAGATACGCAGTATTTT. Translating it yields CASSQAWTDTQYF. Variable domain in full (rest from reference TRBV18 and TRBJ2-3): NAGVMQNPRHLVRRRGQEARLRCSPMKGHSHVYWYRQLPEEGLKFMVYLQKENIIDESGMPKERFSAEFPKEGPSILRIQQVVRGDSAAYFCASSQAWTDTQYFGPGTRLTVL.

The rearrangement links TRBV5-1 to TRBJ2-5, with D hard to call. The CDR3 loop spans 14 amino acids. Trimming took off 2 bases at V and 2 bases at J, with 10 bases between the two ends. Germline CDR1 SGHRS, CDR2 YFSETQ. The CDR3 here is CASSLTERQETQYF. In DNA, the CDR3 is TGCGCCAGCAGCTTAACGGAGAGACAAGAGACCCAGTACTTC.

This sequence joins TRBV5-4 and TRBJ2-7; 7 bases are a match to TRBD1. Per germline, CDR1 SGHNT and CDR2 YYREEE (reference sequence). CDR3 size: 16 residues. Trimming cost V 4 bases and J 1 base; bases outside gene matches: 11. The CDR3 DNA follows: TGTGCCAGCAGCGTTCAAGACAGGGCGAGATCCTACGAGCAGTACTTC. It codes for CASSVQDRARSYEQYF.

This chain connects TRBV6-5 to TRBJ1-2; TRBD1 agrees at 7 bases. Per germline, CDR1 MNHEY and CDR2 SVGAGI. This CDR3 region has 13 residues. Unmatched junction bases numbered 7, after V lost 6 bases and J lost 6 bases. Written as DNA, the CDR3 is TGTGCCAGCAGCGGACAGGCTTCTGATGGCTACACCTTC. It yields the protein CASSGQASDGYTF.

The genes are TRBV2 and TRBJ1-1; no firm D call. Trimming removed 0 bases at V and 10 bases at J, with 12 bases between. The CDR3 consists of 13 residues. The germline V gene encodes CDR1 SNHLY and CDR2 FYNNEI. CDR3 in amino acids: CASSEALGGRAFF. CDR3 DNA: TGTGCCAGCAGTGAAGCGCTAGGTGGTCGAGCTTTCTTT.

This clone was seen a handful of times. The chain carries TRBV5-1 and TRBJ2-5; 12 positions agree with TRBD1. Per germline, CDR1 SGHRS and CDR2 YFSETQ. The CDR3 sequence is 17 residues long. V shed 4 bases, J shed 4 bases, and the junction held 11 bases outside the gene matches. CDR3 in DNA: TGCGCCAGCAGCAGGCCCGGGACAGGGGGCGGGGGAGAGACCCAGTACTTC. It encodes CASSRPGTGGGGETQYF.

Regarding this clone: Germline and junction disagree at one end, which may indicate a read error. This sequence joins TRBV2 and TRBJ2-5, with 7 positions matching TRBD2. The CDR3 covers 13 residues. Germline V gene data show CDR1 as SNHLY and CDR2 as FYNNEI. The DNA of the CDR3 is TGTGCCAGCAGGGGGGACTATCAAGGGACCCAGTACTTC. Translated, it gives CASRGDYQGTQYF. The full variable domain, with the rest looked up from reference TRBV2 and TRBJ2-5, is EPEVTQTPSHQVTQMGQEVILRCVPISNHLYFYWYRQILGQKVEFLVSFYNNEISEKSEIFDDQFSVERPDGSNFTLKIRSTKLEDSAMYFCASRGDYQGTQYFGPGTRLLVL.

This clone occurred a few times. J is TRBJ2-2 and V is TRBV28, with 7 bases matching TRBD1. The germline V gene encodes CDR1 MDHEN and CDR2 SYDVKM. V gave up 5 bases and J gave up 3 bases; unmatched junction bases: 3. The length of the CDR3 is 14 residues. The CDR3, as DNA: TGTGCCAGCAGTCGACAGGGCGACACCGGGGAGCTGTTTTTT. Its translation is CASSRQGDTGELFF.

This sequence joins TRBV28 and TRBJ1-5; a possible D gene is TRBD1 (6 bases). The V gene's germline CDR1 is MDHEN and CDR2 SYDVKM. Deletions cut 4 bases from V and 0 bases from J, with 16 bases between. The CDR3 has 17 amino acids. In DNA, the CDR3 is TGTGCCAGCAGTTCCGACGGGACAAAGTATAGCAATCAGCCCCAGCATTTT. Translation: CASSSDGTKYSNQPQHF.

The chain carries TRBV7-2 and TRBJ1-1, with D possibly being TRBD1 (5 bases). V lost 1 base to trimming and J lost 3 bases, with 18 bases between them. Germline CDR1 SGHTA, CDR2 FQGNSA. CDR3 length: 17 residues. The CDR3: CASSLGGQVLWYTEAFF. The CDR3 bases are TGTGCCAGCAGCTTAGGGGGCCAGGTGTTGTGGTACACTGAAGCTTTCTTT.

The chain employs TRBV7-8 and TRBJ1-5; D unresolved. The CDR3 is made up of 13 amino acids. The ends were cut back, 1 base at V and 10 bases at J, with 11 bases in the middle. Germline loops: CDR1 SGHVS, CDR2 FQNEAQ. The CDR3 DNA reads as TGTGCCAGCAGCTTAGTCGGGAGCGTACCCCAGCATTTT. Translation: CASSLVGSVPQHF.

The chain uses TRBV7-2 and TRBJ2-3; 7 nucleotides match TRBD1. The CDR3 spans 15 residues. J lost 0 bases, V lost 6 bases, and 6 bases had no gene match. Germline CDR1 is SGHTA and CDR2 is FQGNSA. The CDR3 here is CASRKGASSTDTQYF. CDR3 DNA sequence: TGTGCCAGCAGGAAGGGGGCCTCTAGCACAGATACGCAGTATTTT.

With respect to this clone: Other DNA sequences in the sample encode the same CDR3. The chain has TRBV7-2 and TRBJ1-1; D possibly corresponds to TRBD1 (5 bases). The CDR3 loop spans 13 amino acids. V was shortened by 5 bases and J by 0 bases, with 7 bases between the two germline ends. Germline V CDR1 and CDR2: SGHTA, FQGNSA. The CDR3 is CASSRGLNTEAFF. The CDR3 bases are TGTGCCAGCAGCCGGGGACTGAACACTGAAGCTTTCTTT.

This chain uses TRBV7-2 with TRBJ2-2; 9 bases line up with TRBD2. Trimming at V came to 5 bases and at J to 3 bases, leaving 4 bases not matched to a gene. The germline gives CDR1 SGHTA, CDR2 FQGNSA. The CDR3 spans 15 residues. CDR3 region: CASSRSSGDTGELFF. The CDR3 region has the DNA TGTGCCAGCAGCCGTTCTAGCGGGGACACCGGGGAGCTGTTTTTT.

The chain carries TRBV5-1 and TRBJ2-3; TRBD1 is a possible D gene (6 bases). The V end was cut by 0 bases, the J end by 5 bases, with 10 bases between. The CDR3 has 14 amino acids. Germline assignment: CDR1 SGHRS and CDR2 YFSETQ. The CDR3: CASSLVQGKDTQYF. As DNA, the CDR3 is TGCGCCAGCAGCTTGGTACAGGGAAAAGATACGCAGTATTTT.

In this sample, this clone turned up a few times. The V and J genes are TRBV19 and TRBJ2-7, with 7 nucleotides matching TRBD1. CDR3 size: 14 residues. Germline V lookup: CDR1 LNHDA, CDR2 SQIVND (reference sequence). The ends lost 4 bases at V and 1 base at J; junction bases unmatched: 4. This CDR3 is CASSRGQASYEQYF. Written as DNA, the CDR3 is TGTGCCAGTAGTAGAGGACAGGCATCCTACGAGCAGTACTTC.

The chain couples TRBV4-2 to TRBJ1-3; unclear D gene. V lost 0 bases and J 0 bases, leaving 9 bases between the germline ends. Germline CDR1 and CDR2: LGHNA and YNFKEQ. This CDR3 has 16 residues. This CDR3 is CASSQDVAYSGNTIYF. CDR3 bases: TGTGCCAGCAGCCAAGATGTGGCCTACTCTGGAAACACCATATATTTT.